This T cell receptor (beta chain) was observed in a study of T cell responses to AZD1222 COVID-19 vaccine. Trimming took 7 bases from V and 9 from J, leaving 16 bases between them. CDR1 and CDR2 (germline): SGHTA, FQGTGA. The CDR3 runs to 13 residues. General observations from the study: In all cases, repertoires were sampled only after the peak T cell response.

The assay was immunoSEQ multiplex PCR, and TCRdb's table has in-frame clones only and misses some. The sample consists of around 130,000 clones, over 85% of them appearing once. This clone was observed a single time. Its antigen is unidentified. The receptor was derived from an adult who received the AZD1222 COVID-19 vaccine. The rearrangement joins TRBV7-3 to TRBJ2-1; possible D gene TRBD1, 6 bases. This material consisted of peripheral blood, taken 28 days after the second AZD1222 dose. The CDR3 nucleotides are TGTGCCAGCAACAGGGTAGGGTTTGGTGAGCAGTTCTTC. This encodes CASNRVGFGEQFF.